Listed below are T cell receptor beta chains from one sample, sequenced in a study of blood T cell repertoires in COVID-19. Assay: immunoSEQ multiplex PCR; the TCRdb copy retains only in-frame clones and omits some. Here the sample spans roughly 91,000 clones, around 84% being singletons. The specimen was peripheral blood. These receptors originate from a man between 65 and 79 years old with active or convalescent COVID-19. Each CDR3 is given with its conserved first and last residue. The order of the fields is V gene, CDR3 length, J gene, CDR3 protein.

TRBV7-2,14,TRBJ1-4,CASSLGANNEKLFF
TRBV5-1,17,TRBJ1-3,CASSLGSSVPGVNTIYF
TRBV7-2,16,TRBJ2-3,CASSTKGQGGTDTQYF
TRBV6-6,14,TRBJ2-5,CASSSLAVQETQYF
TRBV28,20,TRBJ2-6,CASSFGLAGGYISGANVLTF
TRBV4-1,15,TRBJ1-5,CASSQELPGNQPQHF
TRBV29-1,14,TRBJ1-1,CSVEGTQGGTEAFF
TRBV7-3,13,TRBJ2-1,CASSLTAYNEQFF
TRBV3-1/TRBV3-2,16,TRBJ2-3,CASSKTSGGSTDTQYF
TRBV5-1,16,TRBJ1-1,CASSLGLHGANTEAFF
TRBV30,16,TRBJ1-6,CAWSLKGGSYNSPLHF
TRBV3-1/TRBV3-2,19,TRBJ2-6,CASSQFYRQGSLGANVLTF
TRBV7-9,14,TRBJ2-1,CASSDLAGRNEQFF
TRBV18,18,TRBJ1-3,CASSPLAGQTNSGNTIYF
TRBV5-1,16,TRBJ1-1,CASSLVPGAMNTEAFF
TRBV2,14,TRBJ1-1,CASGGTGGYTEAFF
TRBV7-9,13,TRBJ1-1,CASSLQQDAEAFF
TRBV3-1/TRBV3-2,14,TRBJ1-2,CASRLKGQGDGYTF
TRBV25-1,16,TRBJ1-4,CASSSRPGTGNEKLFF
TRBV20-1,17,TRBJ2-5,CSASPLGGGARQETQYF
TRBV5-1,13,TRBJ2-5,CASSLDRQETQYF
TRBV30,16,TRBJ2-3,CAWSVGTSGGGDTQYF
TRBV7-9,15,TRBJ1-2,CASSPKGGGNYGYTF
TRBV5-1,16,TRBJ2-5,CASSLATLAGVETQYF
TRBV15,14,TRBJ1-1,CATSTQTGPTEAFF
TRBV15,15,TRBJ2-2,CATSRDTRGSGELFF
TRBV2,13,TRBJ2-7,CASSGQDSYEQYF
TRBV6-6,13,TRBJ1-4,CASSLSSPEKLFF
TRBV5-4,15,TRBJ1-2,CASSLPSGTYYGYTF